The subject of this entry is one T cell receptor (beta chain). The antigen is not known. The V segment lost 3 bases and the J segment 4 bases; nucleotides outside the gene matches: 6. Per germline, CDR1 LNHDA and CDR2 SQIVND (reference sequence). The CDR3 runs to 15 residues. Amplification used 60 Vbeta primers and 13 Jbeta primers. Some clones are missing from TCRdb's copy, which holds only in-frame ones; the method was immunoSEQ multiplex PCR. The data contain about 98,000 clones, approximately 64% of them seen just once; the ten biggest clones take up about 4.4%. This sample is part of a study of cytomegalovirus exposure and HLA in healthy donors. As for the study in general: An early data release held tens of millions of unique TCRs from HLA-typed donors. Genetic ancestry analysis placed over 65% of the 300 to 500 donors that were genotyped in the Caucasian-associated cluster.

Points from the study as a whole: According to a later analysis, donors in an Asian-associated ancestry cluster reportedly had fewer N-insertions than the approximately 720-donor mean. CMV serostatus was the only immune exposure information that was available.

Input material: PBMCs. The origin of this receptor is a human donor in good health. The chain combines TRBV19 with TRBJ1-5, with TRBD1 matching over 7 bases. The CDR3 sequence is CASSIRGIENQPQHF. The CDR3 region has the DNA TGTGCCAGTAGTATCAGGGGGATTGAGAATCAGCCCCAGCATTTT.